What follows are 32 T cell receptor beta chains derived from one specimen sequenced in a study of shared T cell receptors in the human thymus. Clones were read by immunoSEQ multiplex PCR, and TCRdb kept only the in-frame ones, dropping some. Here the sample spans hundreds of thousands of clones, approximately 87% being singletons. This sample also appeared in a second study, on human thymus T cells.

Sequences were obtained from thymocytes. Receptors originate from a boy younger than two with a congenital heart defect.

The V gene is TRBV4-3, the J gene TRBJ2-5; TRBD1 matches 8 bases. After removal of 2 bases from V and 2 bases from J, the junction contained 1 base not matched to a gene. Per germline, CDR1 LGHNA and CDR2 YSLEER. The CDR3 is 14 amino acids. CDR3 DNA sequence: TGCGCCAGCAGCCAACGACAGGGGCAAGAGACCCAGTACTTC. Amino acid sequence: CASSQRQGQETQYF.

This clone has just one count. The rearrangement joins TRBV15 to TRBJ2-6; 7 bases match TRBD2. V was clipped by 0 bases and J by 0 bases; unmatched bases: 8. This CDR3 region has 19 residues. The germline gives CDR1 LNHNV, CDR2 YYDKDF (reference sequence). The CDR3 DNA reads as TGTGCCACCAGCAGAGATAGGCGGGGGTTGGGCTCTGGGGCCAACGTCCTGACTTTC. Its protein product is CATSRDRRGLGSGANVLTF.

This clone appeared a few times. The J gene is TRBJ1-1, the V gene TRBV5-6, with 7 bases identical to TRBD1. Germline-derived CDR1 and CDR2 are SGHDT and YYEEEE. The CDR3 covers 14 residues. V lost 1 base to trimming and J lost 7 bases; unmatched junction nucleotides: 7. As DNA, the CDR3 is TGTGCCAGCAGCTTGAGGCCCAGGGGGGATGAAGCTTTCTTT. This codes for CASSLRPRGDEAFF.

The chain employs TRBV2 and TRBJ2-1, with D maybe TRBD1 (5 bases). With 8 bases removed from V and 7 bases from J, the gap between germline ends came to 21 bases. CDR3 size: 15 residues. Germline CDR1 reads SNHLY; CDR2 reads FYNNEI. Here the CDR3 reads CASPPQQGISNEQFF. The DNA for the CDR3 is TGTGCCAGCCCCCCCCAGCAGGGAATTAGTAATGAGCAGTTCTTC.

This chain links TRBV4-1 with TRBJ1-6; 8 bases are shared with TRBD1. There are 16 residues in the CDR3. CDR1 and CDR2 (germline): MGHRA, YSYEKL. The junction had 11 bases not matched to a gene; V was cut back by 5 bases and J by 8 bases. CDR3 coding DNA: TGCGCCAGCAGCGTCGCCAGGGGGCAAAGGTATTCACCCCTCCACTTT. Its protein is CASSVARGQRYSPLHF.

V and J are TRBV5-4 and TRBJ2-2; no clear D. CDR1 and CDR2 (germline): SGHNT, YYREEE (reference sequence). V lost 4 bases and J lost 1, with 11 bases in between. The CDR3 extends over 15 amino acids. CDR3: CASSTAPGNTGELFF. The CDR3 bases are TGTGCCAGCAGCACCGCGCCAGGGAACACCGGGGAGCTGTTTTTT. The whole variable domain, remainder taken from reference TRBV5-4 and TRBJ2-2, is ETGVTQSPTHLIKTRGQQVTLRCSSQSGHNTVSWYQQALGQGPQFIFQYYREEENGRGNFPPRFSGLQFPNYSSELNVNALELDDSALYLCASSTAPGNTGELFFGEGSRLTVL.

This rearrangement joins TRBV27 to TRBJ2-7, with 7 nucleotides matching TRBD1. Germline V lookup: CDR1 MNHEY, CDR2 SMNVEV (reference sequence). This CDR3 region has 15 residues. V was clipped by 8 bases and J by 3 bases; unmatched bases: 13. This chain's CDR3 is CASGLRQGPFYEQYF. In nucleotides, the CDR3 is TGTGCCAGCGGACTGAGACAGGGTCCCTTCTACGAGCAGTACTTC.

The rearrangement links TRBV6-5 to TRBJ2-1; a weak D match, TRBD1 (5 bases). The germline gives CDR1 MNHEY, CDR2 SVGAGI. Trimming stripped 4 bases from V and 1 base from J, with 11 bases between. This CDR3 region has 15 residues. CDR3 region: CASSFRDISYNEQFF. CDR3 coding DNA: TGTGCCAGCAGTTTCAGGGATATATCCTACAATGAGCAGTTCTTC.

The chain links TRBV4-1 to TRBJ1-1, with a tentative D call TRBD1 (6 bases). This CDR3 comprises 18 residues. CDR1 is MGHRA and CDR2 is YSYEKL in the germline V gene. Trimming removed 3 bases from V and 3 bases from J, with 23 bases in between. In DNA form, the CDR3 reads TGCGCCAGCAGCCATCCTATAGAATTGACAGGTGAATACACTGAAGCTTTCTTT. Translating gives CASSHPIELTGEYTEAFF.

V and J are TRBV5-1 and TRBJ2-5, with TRBD2 matching 10 bases. This CDR3 region has 16 residues. Germline CDR1 and CDR2: SGHRS and YFSETQ. The V segment lost 0 bases and the J segment 4 bases; nucleotides outside the gene matches: 6. This CDR3 reads CASSLAKLAGIETQYF. The DNA of the CDR3 is TGCGCCAGCAGCTTGGCCAAACTAGCGGGAATAGAGACCCAGTACTTC.

V and J are TRBV30 and TRBJ1-1; D not resolved. Germline loops: CDR1 GTSNPN, CDR2 SVGIG (reference sequence). Trimming stripped 1 base from V and 11 bases from J, with 11 bases between. The CDR3 spans 11 residues. Here the CDR3 reads CAWSGPGIAFF. In nucleotides, the CDR3 is TGTGCCTGGAGTGGACCGGGTATCGCTTTCTTT.

The chain couples TRBV27 to TRBJ1-2, with a weak D call TRBD1 (5 bases). This CDR3 comprises 13 residues. V lost 6 bases and J lost 4, with 12 bases in between. Germline V lookup: CDR1 MNHEY, CDR2 SMNVEV (reference sequence). In nucleotides, the CDR3 is TGTGCCAGCAGCCAAGGGGTAACCTATGGCTACACCTTC. The encoded protein is CASSQGVTYGYTF.

The V call is TRBV13, the J call TRBJ2-7, with a tentative D call TRBD1 (5 bases). The CDR3 sequence is 12 residues long. V lost 0 bases and J lost 7, with 7 bases in between. CDR1 PRHDT and CDR2 FYEKMQ come from the germline V gene (reference sequence). The CDR3 coding sequence is TGTGCCAGCAGCTTAGGACGGACAGAGCAGTACTTC. This encodes CASSLGRTEQYF.

The rearrangement links TRBV10-3 to TRBJ1-1, with TRBD1 identical over 9 bases. CDR1 is ENHRY and CDR2 is SYGVKD in the germline V gene. The CDR3 contains 14 residues. The V and J ends lost 3 bases and 10 bases, in that order; junction bases with no gene match: 9. The CDR3 loop is CAISEGDRVSGAFF. Written as DNA, the CDR3 is TGTGCCATCAGTGAAGGGGACAGGGTGAGCGGAGCTTTCTTT.

V and J are TRBV27 and TRBJ1-5; D unresolved. Between the trimmed V and J ends, which lost 0 bases and 11 bases, there was a span of 14 bases. Looked up from germline, CDR1 is MNHEY and CDR2 is SMNVEV (reference sequence). The CDR3 runs 14 residues. CDR3 loop: CASSLSCASITQHF. Here the CDR3 DNA reads TGTGCCAGCAGTTTATCGTGTGCGAGTATAACCCAGCATTTT.

This chain joins TRBV6-1 and TRBJ1-5; 8 bases line up with TRBD1. Looked up from germline, CDR1 is MNHNS and CDR2 is SASEGT. The CDR3 is 22 amino acids. V gave up 2 bases and J gave up 0 bases; unmatched junction bases: 21. CDR3 DNA: TGTGCCAGCAGTGAAAAAGGCGGGACAGGTCGGTACGGGGGAATTAGCAATCAGCCCCAGCATTTT. Translated: CASSEKGGTGRYGGISNQPQHF.

V usage is TRBV4-3 and J usage is TRBJ1-6; the D gene is possibly TRBD1 (6 bases). Germline V lookup: CDR1 LGHNA, CDR2 YSLEER. This CDR3 spans 17 amino acids. V dropped 0 bases and J dropped 5 bases, with 14 bases sitting between them. CDR3 amino acids: CASSQEKQGRNNSPLHF. The CDR3 bases are TGCGCCAGCAGCCAAGAAAAACAGGGAAGGAATAATTCACCCCTCCACTTT.

The rearrangement uses TRBV5-5 and TRBJ2-3; TRBD1 aligns across 8 bases. Unmatched junction bases numbered 16, after V lost 0 bases and J lost 4 bases. CDR1 is SGHKS and CDR2 is YYEKEE in the germline V gene (reference sequence). The length of the CDR3 is 19 residues. CDR3 residues: CASSLALFPDRAVADTQYF. CDR3 coding DNA: TGTGCCAGCAGCTTGGCACTCTTTCCGGACAGGGCCGTAGCAGATACGCAGTATTTT.

The chain joins TRBV5-1 to TRBJ1-1, with 7 bases lining up with TRBD1. This CDR3 has 15 residues. J was trimmed by 1 base and V by 1 base; bases with no gene match: 4. Germline CDR1 is SGHRS and CDR2 is YFSETQ. The CDR3 DNA reads as TGCGCCAGCAGCTTGCCGACAGGGACGAACACTGAAGCTTTCTTT. Amino acid sequence: CASSLPTGTNTEAFF.

The chain joins TRBV11-2 to TRBJ2-7; the D gene is possibly TRBD1 (5 bases). V gave up 6 bases and J gave up 8 bases, with 14 bases separating them. CDR1 and CDR2 from the germline V gene are SGHAT and FQNNGV. The CDR3 runs to 12 residues. The CDR3 DNA follows: TGTGCCAGCAGACAAACAGGTGTACAGCAGTACTTC. This gives the protein CASRQTGVQQYF.

This chain uses TRBV27 with TRBJ1-5, with 9 bases matching TRBD1. Trimming at V came to 8 bases and at J to 2 bases, leaving 19 bases not matched to a gene. The CDR3 consists of 19 residues. Germline assignment: CDR1 MNHEY and CDR2 SMNVEV (reference sequence). The DNA for the CDR3 is TGTGCCAGCGCTACCATGGGACAGGGTTCTTCCATTCGCAATCAGCCCCAGCATTTT. It yields the protein CASATMGQGSSIRNQPQHF.

The chain couples TRBV2 to TRBJ2-7, with a tentative D call TRBD1 (6 bases). V was cut by 5 bases and J by 2 bases, with 16 bases left in between. The germline V gene encodes CDR1 SNHLY and CDR2 FYNNEI. This CDR3 contains 15 residues. CDR3 region: CASSYQTGPTYEQYF. The CDR3 coding sequence is TGTGCCAGCAGTTATCAGACAGGACCGACCTACGAGCAGTACTTC.

This clone was recorded only once. The rearrangement uses TRBV30 and TRBJ1-4, with a tentative D call TRBD1 (6 bases). CDR1 is GTSNPN, CDR2 SVGIG, per germline (reference sequence). CDR3 length: 14 amino acids. Trimming took 1 base from V and 5 from J, leaving 11 bases between them. The CDR3 coding sequence is TGTGCCTGGAGTGCAGGGGATTCAAATGAAAAACTGTTTTTT. Residues: CAWSAGDSNEKLFF.

The chain is built from TRBV5-6 and TRBJ2-3; 11 positions agree with TRBD2. This CDR3 is built from 17 residues. Germline loops: CDR1 SGHDT, CDR2 YYEEEE. Losses at the gene ends were 4 bases for V and 1 base for J; bases not matched to a gene: 8. This chain's CDR3 is CASSPDIAGGCTDTQYF. CDR3 nucleotides: TGTGCCAGCAGCCCGGATATAGCGGGGGGGTGCACAGATACGCAGTATTTT.

This clone has just a few counts. J is TRBJ2-3 and V is TRBV4-3, with D possibly matching TRBD2 (5 bases). Germline CDR1 and CDR2: LGHNA and YSLEER. Trimming took off 0 bases at V and 2 bases at J, with 18 bases between the two ends. The CDR3 is 18 residues long. The CDR3 protein is CASSQDGQVILDTDTQYF. CDR3 bases: TGCGCCAGCAGCCAAGACGGGCAGGTAATACTAGACACAGATACGCAGTATTTT.

J is TRBJ2-7 and V is TRBV4-3, with TRBD1 matching 8 bases. The V and J ends lost 0 bases and 3 bases, in that order; junction bases with no gene match: 7. There are 16 residues in the CDR3. Germline CDR1 and CDR2: LGHNA and YSLEER. CDR3 sequence: CASSQDRQGLNYEQYF. The CDR3 region has the DNA TGCGCCAGCAGCCAAGACAGACAGGGGCTTAACTACGAGCAGTACTTC.

The gene calls are TRBV7-2 and TRBJ2-2; maybe TRBD1 (6 bases). The germline V and J ends were trimmed by 5 bases and 5 bases, with 12 bases remaining between them. The length of the CDR3 is 14 residues. Germline V gene data show CDR1 as SGHTA and CDR2 as FQGNSA. CDR3 residues: CASSGQGLTGELFF. As DNA, the CDR3 is TGTGCCAGCAGCGGGCAGGGGTTGACCGGGGAGCTGTTTTTT. Variable domain in full (rest from reference TRBV7-2 and TRBJ2-2): GAGVSQSPSNKVTEKGKDVELRCDPISGHTALYWYRQSLGQGLEFLIYFQGNSAPDKSGLPSDRFSAERTGGSVSTLTIQRTQQEDSAVYLCASSGQGLTGELFFGEGSRLTVL.

The chain carries TRBV15 and TRBJ1-5; D may be TRBD1 (6 bases). Trimming shortened V by 0 bases and J by 0 bases, and 12 bases separated the two germline ends. Germline loops: CDR1 LNHNV, CDR2 YYDKDF (reference sequence). The CDR3 has 17 amino acids. CDR3 in amino acids: CATSREQGRNSNQPQHF. CDR3 coding DNA: TGTGCCACCAGCAGAGAACAGGGACGGAATAGCAATCAGCCCCAGCATTTT. Looking up the rest from reference TRBV15 and TRBJ1-5 gives the full variable domain: DAMVIQNPRYQVTQFGKPVTLSCSQTLNHNVMYWYQQKSSQAPKLLFHYYDKDFNNEADTPDNFQSRRPNTSFCFLDIRSPGLGDTAMYLCATSREQGRNSNQPQHFGDGTRLSIL.

The CDR3 nucleotides are TGCGCCAGCAGCCCACTCCCAGGGGTTCAACCTTCGGACGGGGAGCTGTTTTTT. As protein: CASSPLPGVQPSDGELFF. The chain links TRBV4-3 to TRBJ2-2; a weak D match, TRBD1 (6 bases). CDR3 length equals 18 residues. Trimming stripped 4 bases from V and 7 bases from J, with 25 bases between. Germline V gives CDR1 LGHNA, CDR2 YSLEER.

The chain is built from TRBV12-5 and TRBJ2-1, with 9 bases identical to TRBD2. Germline V gene lookup returns CDR1 LGHNT and CDR2 FRNRAP. The CDR3 is 15 residues long. Trimming took 0 bases from V and 10 from J; bases not matched to a gene: 7. CDR3 amino acids: CASGLVLGLAREQFF. The CDR3 DNA reads as TGTGCTAGTGGTTTGGTACTTGGACTAGCGCGAGAGCAGTTCTTC.

This rearrangement joins TRBV4-3 to TRBJ2-3, with TRBD2 matching over 10 bases. J was trimmed by 2 bases and V by 1 base; bases with no gene match: 12. CDR3 length: 19 amino acids. Germline-derived CDR1 and CDR2 are LGHNA and YSLEER. The CDR3 DNA reads as TGCGCCAGCAGCCAAGGTCGACTAGCGGGTCCCACATACACAGATACGCAGTATTTT. It specifies CASSQGRLAGPTYTDTQYF.

The chain carries TRBV12-5 and TRBJ2-3, with D perhaps matching TRBD1 (6 bases). Germline CDR1 and CDR2: LGHNT and FRNRAP. The CDR3 runs to 14 residues. V gave up 8 bases and J gave up 2 bases, with 14 bases separating them. CDR3 residues: CASHRAAHTDTQYF. The CDR3 DNA sequence: TGTGCTAGTCACAGGGCGGCCCACACAGATACGCAGTATTTT.